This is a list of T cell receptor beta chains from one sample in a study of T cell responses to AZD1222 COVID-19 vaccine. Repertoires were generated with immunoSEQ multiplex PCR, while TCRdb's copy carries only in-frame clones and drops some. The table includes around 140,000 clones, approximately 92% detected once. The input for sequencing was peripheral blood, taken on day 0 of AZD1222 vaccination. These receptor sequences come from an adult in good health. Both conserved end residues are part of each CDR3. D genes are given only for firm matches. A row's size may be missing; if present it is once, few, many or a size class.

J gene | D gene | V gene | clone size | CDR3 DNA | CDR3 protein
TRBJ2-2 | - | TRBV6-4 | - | TGTGCCAGCAGTGACTCCGGGAACACCGGGGAGCTGTTTTTT | CASSDSGNTGELFF
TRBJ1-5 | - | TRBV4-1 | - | TGCGCCAGCAGCCAGATACAGGGTTCTCAGCCCCAGCATTTT | CASSQIQGSQPQHF
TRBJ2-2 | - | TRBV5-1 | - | TGCGCCAGCAGCAGGGTTCACTTAACCGGGGAGCTGTTTTTT | CASSRVHLTGELFF
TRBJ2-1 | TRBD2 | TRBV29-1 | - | TGCAGCGTGACGACTAGCGGAGACTACAATGAGCAGTTCTTC | CSVTTSGDYNEQFF
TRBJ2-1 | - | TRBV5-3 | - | TGTGCCAGAACCGCTGGAGGCAGGGATAAGGATGAGCAGTTCTTC | CARTAGGRDKDEQFF
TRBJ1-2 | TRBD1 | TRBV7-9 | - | TGTGCCAGCAGCTTCTCCGGGACAGAAATCACTGGCTACACCTTC | CASSFSGTEITGYTF
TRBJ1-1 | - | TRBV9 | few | TGTGCCAGCAGCGCCCTTGGGGAGAACACTGAAGCTTTCTTT | CASSALGENTEAFF
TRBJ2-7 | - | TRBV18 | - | TGTGCCAGCTCACCCCAGGGACTCTACGAGCAGTACTTC | CASSPQGLYEQYF
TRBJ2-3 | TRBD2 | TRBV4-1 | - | TGCGCCAGCAGCCAACCGACTAGCGGGGGTACTAGCACAGATACGCAGTATTTT | CASSQPTSGGTSTDTQYF
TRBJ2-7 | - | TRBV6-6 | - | TGTGCCAGCAGTCCCCCTCCCGGGGGTTACTACGAGCAGTACTTC | CASSPPPGGYYEQYF
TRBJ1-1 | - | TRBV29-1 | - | TGCAGCGTTGAAGATCCCCTTAGGGGCGGGAGCGCTGAAGCTTTCTTT | CSVEDPLRGGSAEAFF
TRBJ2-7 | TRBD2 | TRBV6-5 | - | TGTGCCAGCACCCGCGGCGGGAGGTCCTACGAGCAGTACTTC | CASTRGGRSYEQYF
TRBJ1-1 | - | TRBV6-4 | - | TGTGCCAGCAGTGACTCGGGGGACGGGGTCACTGAAGCTTTCTTT | CASSDSGDGVTEAFF
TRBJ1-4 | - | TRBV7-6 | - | TGTGCCAGCAGCCCAGCGGCGATCCCACCAACTAATGAAAAACTGTTTTTT | CASSPAAIPPTNEKLFF
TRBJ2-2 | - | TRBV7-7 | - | TGTGCCAGCAGCACTGGCCGTACGAACACCGGGGAGCTGTTTTTT | CASSTGRTNTGELFF
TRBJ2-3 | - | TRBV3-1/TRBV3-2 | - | TGTGCCAGCAGCGCACCGGGACACCAGACAGATACGCAGTATTTT | CASSAPGHQTDTQYF
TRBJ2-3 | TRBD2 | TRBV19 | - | TGTGCCAGTAGTATTCTGGGACTAGCGGCCGGAGCGGATACGCAGTATTTT | CASSILGLAAGADTQYF
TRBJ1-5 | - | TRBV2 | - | TGTGCCAGCAGTGAAATCTGGAGCAATCAGCCCCAGCATTTT | CASSEIWSNQPQHF
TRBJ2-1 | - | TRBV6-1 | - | TGTGCCAGCAGTGAAGCTGTGGGGCGGAAATTCTTC | CASSEAVGRKFF
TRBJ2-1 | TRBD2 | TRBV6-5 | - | TGTGCCAGCAGTTACTCCCGACTAGCAAATGAGCAGTTCTTC | CASSYSRLANEQFF
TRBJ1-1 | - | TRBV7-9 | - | TGTGCCAGCAGCGGAGTTGCACCGGGAAGTGGTACTGAAGCTTTCTTT | CASSGVAPGSGTEAFF
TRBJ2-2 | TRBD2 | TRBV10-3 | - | TGTGCCATGAGGCGGACTAGCGGGACAGACGGGGAGCTGTTTTTT | CAMRRTSGTDGELFF
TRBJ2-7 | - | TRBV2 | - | TGTGCCAGCAGTAAATTTCTCGACTCTTTAAGCTCCTACGAGCAGTACTTC | CASSKFLDSLSSYEQYF
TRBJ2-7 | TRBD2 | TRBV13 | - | TGTGCCAGCAGCCGCATCGGACTAGCGAACTACGAGCAGTACTTC | CASSRIGLANYEQYF
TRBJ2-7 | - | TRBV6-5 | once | TGTGCCAGCAGTTACTCGAGACAGACGTTCACCTACGAGCAGTACTTC | CASSYSRQTFTYEQYF
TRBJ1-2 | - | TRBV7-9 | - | TGTGCCAGCAGGGGGGATGGGAACTATGGCTACACCTTC | CASRGDGNYGYTF
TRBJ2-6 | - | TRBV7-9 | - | TGTGCCAGCAGCTGGGGGGGCACTATAAGCTCTGGGGCCAACGTCCTGACTTTC | CASSWGGTISSGANVLTF
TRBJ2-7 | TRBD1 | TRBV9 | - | TGTGCCAGCAGCGTCGGGACAGGGGCCAATTACGAGCAGTACTTC | CASSVGTGANYEQYF
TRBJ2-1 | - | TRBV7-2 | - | TGTGCCAGCAGCTTGACGTCAGGAGGGTATGAGCAGTTCTTC | CASSLTSGGYEQFF
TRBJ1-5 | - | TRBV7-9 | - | TGTGCCAGCAGCGTGTCTACAGGGTCAAGACAGCCCCAGCATTTT | CASSVSTGSRQPQHF
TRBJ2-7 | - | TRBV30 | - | TGTGCCTGGAGTAGGGACACCACCTACGAGCAGTACTTC | CAWSRDTTYEQYF
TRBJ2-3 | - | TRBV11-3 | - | TGTGCCAGCAGCTTAGGATCGGGGGTCACAGATACGCAGTATTTT | CASSLGSGVTDTQYF
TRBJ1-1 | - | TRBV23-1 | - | TGCGCCAGCAGGGCCCTCCCCGGGGGCACTGAAGCTTTCTTT | CASRALPGGTEAFF
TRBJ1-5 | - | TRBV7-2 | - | TGTGCCAGCAGCTCCGGGCTCCTGAGCGAGCCCCAGCATTTT | CASSSGLLSEPQHF
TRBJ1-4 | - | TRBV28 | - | TGTGCCAGCAGTTCCCTCGGTAGAGGGAGGTTGTCGCTGTTTTTT | CASSSLGRGRLSLFF
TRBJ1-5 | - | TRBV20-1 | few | TGCAGTGCTAGTTCGGGCGATCAGCCCCAGCATTTT | CSASSGDQPQHF
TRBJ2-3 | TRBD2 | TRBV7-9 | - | TGTGCCAGCAGCTTAGTAGTGATAGCGGGAGATACGCAGTATTTT | CASSLVVIAGDTQYF
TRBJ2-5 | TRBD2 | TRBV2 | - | TGTGCCAGCAGTTGGCTAGCGGGAGTAGGACAAGAGACCCAGTACTTC | CASSWLAGVGQETQYF
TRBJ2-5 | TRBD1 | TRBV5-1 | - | TGCGCCAGCAGCCTGGGGGACAGGGGGCCTCAAGAGACCCAGTACTTC | CASSLGDRGPQETQYF
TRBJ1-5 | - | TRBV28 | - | TGTGCCAGCAGTTTATCGGGGAATGGTCAGCCCCAGCATTTT | CASSLSGNGQPQHF
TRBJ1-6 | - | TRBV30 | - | TGTGCCTGGAGTGTACACCGGGGGTCGCGATCACCCCTCCACTTT | CAWSVHRGSRSPLHF